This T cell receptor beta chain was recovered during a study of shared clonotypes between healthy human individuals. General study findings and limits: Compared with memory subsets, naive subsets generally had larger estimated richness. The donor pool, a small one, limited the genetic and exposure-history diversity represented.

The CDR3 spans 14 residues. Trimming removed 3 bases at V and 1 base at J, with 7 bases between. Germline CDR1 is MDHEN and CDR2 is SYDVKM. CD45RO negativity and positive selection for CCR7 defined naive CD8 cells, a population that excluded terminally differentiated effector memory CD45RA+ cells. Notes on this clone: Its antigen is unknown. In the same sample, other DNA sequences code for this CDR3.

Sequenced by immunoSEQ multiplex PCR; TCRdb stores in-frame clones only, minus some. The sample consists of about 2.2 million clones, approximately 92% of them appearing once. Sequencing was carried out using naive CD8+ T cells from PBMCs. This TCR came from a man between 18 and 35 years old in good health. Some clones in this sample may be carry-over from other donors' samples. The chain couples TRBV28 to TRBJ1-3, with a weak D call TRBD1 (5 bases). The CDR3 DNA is TGTGCCAGCAGTTTCCGGGGGTCTGGAAACACCATATATTTT. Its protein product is CASSFRGSGNTIYF.